Here is one T cell receptor (beta chain) with its context. This clonotype appeared many times. The clone's antigen remains unknown. Per-base qualities were not stored, and no clone one base away is much larger. The time point label for this specimen denotes: sample taken at primary tumor resection. For TCR sequencing, whole RNA was extracted from tumor and nontumor lung tissue, or from cryopreserved PBMC samples, and no cell sorting was done. Donors were 72 patients with early-stage, untreated non-small cell lung cancer from the lung TRACERx cohort. Only patients with enough RNA available from two or more tumor regions were chosen for TCR sequencing. The data are from a study of spatial heterogeneity in lung cancer (dated by TCRdb to the late 2010s). For the wider study: Beta-chain transcripts were consistently detected in greater numbers than alpha-chain transcripts, which likely reflects a higher abundance of beta-chain transcripts. In the raw uncorrected reads, each unique combination of TCR and UMI appeared more than ten times on average. TCR alpha and beta repertoires were quantitatively compared across multiple tumor regions, matched nontumor lung and blood in non-small cell lung cancer. Nonsynonymous mutation counts, determined by whole-exome sequencing of tumor tissue, were related to TCR repertoire features. At surgery, hundreds of tumor regions, 61 to 65 matched nontumor lung samples and 56 PBMC samples were TCR-sequenced for both alpha and beta chains. Paper-wide results and their limitations: Ubiquitous expanded tumor TCRs were found in blood more often at tumor resection than at routine follow-up. Confirming at a functional level the hypothesis that regional TCRs recognize regional mutations was considered to require additional single-cell paired TCR alpha and beta sequencing.

Libraries were prepared through 5' RACE. The sequencer was a NextSeq 500. In the TCR library protocol, a unique molecular identifier was attached to each TCR cDNA molecule so that PCR and sequencing errors could be corrected. As for how the authors treated the data: TCR identification, UMI-based error correction and CDR3 extraction were performed with Decombinator tools. TCRs above a frequency of 2 per 1,000, corresponding to the top 1% of the tumor frequency distribution, were defined as expanded. Rényi diversity was computed with the R vegan package after subsampling each repertoire 100 times to 5,000 TCRs. CDR3 similarity networks were built from amino acid triplet string-kernel similarity, with CDR3s being connected when pairwise similarity was above 0.82. TCRdb passed the public sequencing reads through fastp at Q25 and MiXCR, retaining productive beta sequences. For every CDR3 protein sequence, its rows merge into one entry that carries the most common genes and DNA. The V and J calls, along with clone size, are taken from TCRdb and not from the paper's own processing. For this sample the table gives about 38,000 distinct CDR3 sequences, of which 6.5% to 9.5% were detected only once. In total, the top ten clones hold roughly 28% of the sample.

The source is a male donor with early-stage non-small cell lung cancer. The input for sequencing was PBMCs, taken at surgery.

The CDR3 sequence is CASSLDQGNEQFF. Here is the DNA: TGTGCCAGCAGCTTAGATCAGGGGAATGAGCAGTTCTTC. This chain is built from TRBV7-6 and TRBJ2-1; a weak D assignment points to TRBD1 (6 bases agree). Sequences SGHVS (CDR1) and FNYEAQ (CDR2) are obtained from the germline V gene. V is clipped by 1 base and J by 7 bases, and the sequence between their germline boundaries is 8 bases long. Counted from cysteine to phenylalanine, this CDR3 has 13 amino acids. Just the 39-base CDR3 DNA is kept, in frame starting at base 1. Here the CDR3 is joined to the reference TRBV7-6 and TRBJ2-1 genes, and the full variable domain is: GAGVSQSPRYKVTKRGQDVALRCDPISGHVSLYWYRQALGQGPEFLTYFNYEAQQDKSGLPNDRFSAERPEGSISTLTIQRTEQRDSAMYRCASSLDQGNEQFFGPGTRLTVL.